These 30 T cell receptor beta chains came from one sample sequenced in a study of T cell responses to AZD1222 COVID-19 vaccine. Clones were sequenced by immunoSEQ multiplex PCR, and TCRdb holds only the in-frame ones, with some missing. The sample comprises about 120,000 clones, around nine tenths of which are singletons, and roughly 3.6% rests with the top ten. The sample in question was peripheral blood, obtained on day 0 of AZD1222 vaccination. Every receptor here comes from an adult in good health.

This clone has a single count. This rearrangement joins TRBV10-3 to TRBJ2-7; 10 positions agree with TRBD1. Germline CDR1 reads ENHRY; CDR2 reads SYGVKD. The V and J ends lost 2 bases and 3 bases, in that order; junction bases with no gene match: 7. The CDR3 length is 16 residues. The CDR3 region is CAISEADRGFRYEQYF. The CDR3 coding sequence is TGTGCCATCAGTGAGGCGGACAGGGGGTTTCGCTACGAGCAGTACTTC.

This clone is a singleton in its sample. This sequence joins TRBV5-1 and TRBJ1-1, with a weak D call TRBD1 (5 bases). The CDR3 runs 13 residues. Germline CDR1 SGHRS, CDR2 YFSETQ. Trimming pared 3 bases from V and 5 bases from J, leaving 11 bases between. The CDR3: CASSSDTLTEAFF. CDR3 in DNA: TGCGCCAGCAGCTCGGACACTTTAACTGAAGCTTTCTTT.

The genes are TRBV5-1 and TRBJ1-2, with 7 bases fitting TRBD1. J gave up 6 bases and V 2 bases, and 10 bases lay outside the gene matches. CDR3 length: 15 residues. CDR1 and CDR2 from the germline V gene are SGHRS and YFSETQ. This chain's CDR3 is CASSLATGSMDGYTF. CDR3 nucleotide sequence: TGCGCCAGCAGCTTAGCGACAGGGTCTATGGATGGCTACACCTTC.

This chain joins TRBV6-2 or TRBV6-3 and TRBJ1-6; 8 positions agree with TRBD1. Per the germline V gene, CDR1 is MNHEY and CDR2 is SVGEGT. J gave up 8 bases and V 5 bases, and 11 bases lay outside the gene matches. The CDR3 is 16 residues long. In nucleotides, the CDR3 is TGTGCCAGCAGTGACCGAATCAGGGGGCGGGATTCACCCCTCCACTTT. Translation: CASSDRIRGRDSPLHF.

This clone showed up many times. The J gene is TRBJ2-7, the V gene TRBV5-6, with TRBD2 matching over 8 bases. In germline, CDR1 is SGHDT, CDR2 YYEEEE. The junction had 9 bases not matched to a gene; V was cut back by 7 bases and J by 6 bases. This CDR3 is 13 amino acids long. The CDR3 here is CASGGTSKGEQYF. The CDR3 region has the DNA TGTGCCAGCGGAGGGACTAGTAAAGGCGAGCAGTACTTC.

This clone was detected only once. The chain is built from TRBV3-1 (or the pseudogene TRBV3-2) and TRBJ2-1; 10 bases are shared with TRBD1. Germline lookup yields CDR1 LGHDT and CDR2 YNNKEL (reference sequence). Trimming cost V 1 base and J 8 bases; bases outside gene matches: 5. CDR3 size: 15 residues. DNA for the CDR3: TGTGCCAGCAGCCAAGGACAGGGGGCCGACGATGAGCAGTTCTTC. Its protein is CASSQGQGADDEQFF.

This chain uses TRBV7-3 with TRBJ2-2; D is ambiguous. V was clipped by 2 bases and J by 0 bases, with 1 base between them. This CDR3 comprises 13 residues. Germline CDR1 is SGHTA and CDR2 is FQGTGA. CDR3 nucleotide sequence: TGTGCCAGCAGCTTATCGAACACCGGGGAGCTGTTTTTT. This gives the protein CASSLSNTGELFF.

The chain links TRBV2 to TRBJ1-2, with a possible D match to TRBD1 (5 bases). Germline CDR1 SNHLY, CDR2 FYNNEI. Deletions cut 3 bases from V and 7 bases from J, with 9 bases between. CDR3 size: 12 residues. DNA for the CDR3: TGTGCCAGCAGTGACGGGGGTACTGGCTACACCTTC. Translated: CASSDGGTGYTF.

The genes are TRBV23-1 and TRBJ1-2; TRBD1 agrees at 7 bases. TRBV23-1 is an ORF; its function is uncertain. The CDR3 sequence is 13 residues long. The J segment lost 8 bases and the V segment lost 2 bases, leaving 5 bases of the junction unmatched. CDR3 nucleotides: TGCGCCAGCAGTCAACTTACAGGGGACGGCTACACCTTC. This gives the protein CASSQLTGDGYTF.

The chain uses TRBV11-2 and TRBJ2-3; a possible D gene is TRBD2 (5 bases). The V and J ends lost 5 bases and 1 base respectively, with 10 bases between them. This CDR3 has 14 amino acids. Germline CDR1 is SGHAT and CDR2 is FQNNGV. The DNA of the CDR3 is TGTGCCAGCAGCAAGGACTCCGGCACAGATACGCAGTATTTT. This translates into CASSKDSGTDTQYF. Together with reference TRBV11-2 and TRBJ2-3, the CDR3 gives the full variable domain: EAGVAQSPRYKIIEKRQSVAFWCNPISGHATLYWYQQILGQGPKLLIQFQNNGVVDDSQLPKDRFSAERLKGVDSTLKIQPAKLEDSAVYLCASSKDSGTDTQYFGPGTRLTVL.

V usage is TRBV9 and J usage is TRBJ1-2, with 8 positions matching TRBD1. There are 16 residues in the CDR3. Losses at the gene ends were 4 bases for V and 5 bases for J; bases not matched to a gene: 13. Germline-derived CDR1 and CDR2 are SGDLS and YYNGEE. CDR3 in DNA: TGTGCCAGCAGCTCCCCATACCGGGACAGGAAATATGGCTACACCTTC. Translation: CASSSPYRDRKYGYTF.

This chain uses TRBV27 with TRBJ1-2; tentatively, D is TRBD1 (5 bases). Looked up from germline, CDR1 is MNHEY and CDR2 is SMNVEV (reference sequence). The CDR3 covers 13 residues. The V end lost 5 bases, the J end lost 4 bases, and 11 bases lay between the germline ends. The CDR3 nucleotides read TGTGCCAGCAGTATACATGACAGCTATGGCTACACCTTC. Protein sequence: CASSIHDSYGYTF.

V is TRBV6-5 and J is TRBJ1-3; D ambiguous. The V end lost 0 bases, the J end lost 2 bases, and 5 bases lay between the germline ends. The germline CDR1 and CDR2 sequences are MNHEY and SVGAGI. This CDR3 has 14 amino acids. CDR3 amino acids: CASSYSSPGNTIYF. For the CDR3, the DNA is TGTGCCAGCAGTTACTCCTCCCCTGGAAACACCATATATTTT.

This sequence joins TRBV18 and TRBJ2-7; D gene unclear. The length of the CDR3 is 15 residues. Germline CDR1 reads KGHSH; CDR2 reads LQKENI. The ends were cut back, 0 bases at V and 6 bases at J, with 15 bases in the middle. The CDR3 region has the DNA TGTGCCAGCTCACCACCGGAAGAGCCGAGCCCCGAGCAGTACTTC. Residues: CASSPPEEPSPEQYF.

V usage is TRBV3-1 (or the pseudogene TRBV3-2) and J usage is TRBJ1-1; D possibly corresponds to TRBD1 (6 bases). Trimming shortened V by 6 bases and J by 1 base, and 18 bases separated the two germline ends. This CDR3 is built from 16 residues. Germline-derived CDR1 and CDR2 are LGHDT and YNNKEL (reference sequence). The CDR3: CASSPYVRGGNTEAFF. The CDR3 DNA is TGTGCCAGCAGTCCATATGTCAGGGGAGGGAACACTGAAGCTTTCTTT.

This chain joins TRBV9 and TRBJ2-5, with 8 positions matching TRBD1. CDR3 length: 14 residues. The germline V gene encodes CDR1 SGDLS and CDR2 YYNGEE. V was pared by 0 bases and J by 5 bases, with 3 bases of the junction left unmatched. CDR3 DNA: TGTGCCAGCAGCGTAGGCAGGGGGCTGGAGACCCAGTACTTC. It translates to CASSVGRGLETQYF.

V usage is TRBV5-1 and J usage is TRBJ1-1; no firm D call. The CDR3 has 14 residues. Germline loops: CDR1 SGHRS, CDR2 YFSETQ. V shed 4 bases and J shed 4 bases, with 14 bases lying between them. This CDR3 is CASSEGLRGTEAFF. In DNA, the CDR3 is TGCGCCAGCAGCGAAGGGTTGCGCGGCACTGAAGCTTTCTTT.

This chain links TRBV6-5 with TRBJ1-4, with D possibly being TRBD1 (5 bases). There are 15 residues in the CDR3. Trimming took off 4 bases at V and 5 bases at J, with 14 bases between the two ends. Germline V gene sequence: CDR1 MNHEY, CDR2 SVGAGI. CDR3 sequence: CASSFLGPRNEKLFF. The CDR3 DNA follows: TGTGCCAGCAGTTTCCTGGGACCACGAAATGAAAAACTGTTTTTT.

CDR3 region: CASSLPLGALYGYTF. CDR3 nucleotides: TGTGCCAGCAGCTTACCTTTGGGGGCCCTCTATGGCTACACCTTC. The rearrangement links TRBV7-9 to TRBJ1-2; D may be TRBD1 (6 bases). The V gene's germline CDR1 is SEHNR and CDR2 FQNEAQ (reference sequence). The CDR3 runs 15 residues. V gave up 2 bases and J gave up 4 bases, with 14 bases separating them. Based on the CDR3 plus reference TRBV7-9 and TRBJ1-2, the full variable domain is DTGVSQNPRHKITKRGQNVTFRCDPISEHNRLYWYRQTLGQGPEFLTYFQNEAQLEKSRLLSDRFSAERPKGSFSTLEIQRTEQGDSAMYLCASSLPLGALYGYTFGSGTRLTVV.

The V call is TRBV2, the J call TRBJ2-7; D is possibly TRBD1 (6 bases). CDR3 length equals 16 residues. V dropped 5 bases and J dropped 0 bases, with 17 bases sitting between them. Germline V lookup: CDR1 SNHLY, CDR2 FYNNEI. CDR3 DNA: TGTGCCAGCAGTCGAATTACCAGGGGAAGCTCCTACGAGCAGTACTTC. It translates to CASSRITRGSSYEQYF.

V and J are TRBV3-1 (or the pseudogene TRBV3-2) and TRBJ1-6; D is unresolved. CDR3 size: 15 residues. Looked up from germline, CDR1 is LGHDT and CDR2 is YNNKEL (reference sequence). V lost 4 bases and J 6 bases, leaving 13 bases between the germline ends. CDR3 protein: CASSLGVPSNSPLHF. The CDR3 DNA reads as TGTGCCAGCAGCCTCGGCGTTCCGTCTAATTCACCCCTCCACTTT.

V and J are TRBV28 and TRBJ1-3; D is undetermined. Trimming pared 6 bases from V and 4 bases from J, leaving 10 bases between. Per germline, CDR1 MDHEN and CDR2 SYDVKM. This CDR3 spans 13 amino acids. The CDR3 DNA sequence: TGTGCCAGCAGCTTGACGAACGGAAACACCATATATTTT. Its translation is CASSLTNGNTIYF.

This chain joins TRBV19 and TRBJ1-2; D gene unclear. The V end was cut by 4 bases, the J end by 2 bases, with 20 bases between. Germline assignment: CDR1 LNHDA and CDR2 SQIVND (reference sequence). There are 17 residues in the CDR3. The CDR3 protein is CASSTDVRGGRNYGYTF. The CDR3 nucleotides read TGTGCCAGTAGTACCGACGTACGTGGCGGTAGAAACTATGGCTACACCTTC.

The J gene is TRBJ1-5, the V gene TRBV19, with unresolved D. The V and J ends lost 5 bases and 2 bases respectively, with 19 bases between them. Germline lookup yields CDR1 LNHDA and CDR2 SQIVND (reference sequence). The CDR3 covers 17 residues. CDR3 nucleotides: TGTGCCAGTAGTGGTGAGATTATAGTATGGCGCAATCAGCCCCAGCATTTT. Translating it yields CASSGEIIVWRNQPQHF.

The V and J genes are TRBV2 and TRBJ2-5; 8 bases fit TRBD2. This CDR3 is 13 amino acids long. The germline CDR1 and CDR2 sequences are SNHLY and FYNNEI. J gave up 6 bases and V 5 bases, and 5 bases lay outside the gene matches. The CDR3 sequence: CASSPAGVKTQYF. The CDR3 region has the DNA TGTGCCAGCAGTCCAGCGGGGGTGAAGACCCAGTACTTC.

The J gene is TRBJ1-6, the V gene TRBV27; D possibly corresponds to TRBD1 (6 bases). Trimming pared 8 bases from V and 3 bases from J, leaving 17 bases between. The CDR3 runs to 16 residues. Germline V gene lookup returns CDR1 MNHEY and CDR2 SMNVEV (reference sequence). Here the CDR3 reads CASGPLGGRYNSPLHF. Here the CDR3 DNA reads TGTGCCAGCGGGCCCCTAGGGGGGCGCTATAATTCACCCCTCCACTTT.

V and J are TRBV5-1 and TRBJ1-2; D is unclear. V gave up 0 bases and J gave up 4 bases, with 7 bases separating them. This CDR3 spans 13 amino acids. Germline CDR1 SGHRS, CDR2 YFSETQ. DNA of the CDR3: TGCGCCAGCAGCTTGGAACCGACCTATGGCTACACCTTC. Its protein is CASSLEPTYGYTF.

This rearrangement joins TRBV4-3 to TRBJ1-2; no clear D gene. The germline V and J ends were trimmed by 0 bases and 4 bases, with 12 bases remaining between them. Germline CDR1 is LGHNA and CDR2 is YSLEER. This CDR3 is built from 15 residues. In DNA, the CDR3 is TGCGCCAGCAGCCAAGATAACTCTTGGACCTATGGCTACACCTTC. This encodes CASSQDNSWTYGYTF.

This sequence joins TRBV7-8 and TRBJ1-4; the match to TRBD1 covers 8 bases. Germline CDR1 is SGHVS and CDR2 is FQNEAQ. Trimming took 6 bases from V and 5 from J; bases not matched to a gene: 2. The CDR3 covers 13 residues. The DNA of the CDR3 is TGTGCCAGCAGGCGGACAGGGAATGAAAAACTGTTTTTT. Encoded protein: CASRRTGNEKLFF. The variable domain in full, completed from reference TRBV7-8 and TRBJ1-4, reads GAGVSQSPRYKVAKRGQDVALRCDPISGHVSLFWYQQALGQGPEFLTYFQNEAQLDKSGLPSDRFFAERPEGSVSTLKIQRTQQEDSAVYLCASRRTGNEKLFFGSGTQLSVL.

The rearrangement links TRBV19 to TRBJ1-1; the D gene is possibly TRBD1 (6 bases). The V end was cut by 8 bases, the J end by 1 base, with 14 bases between. Germline assignment: CDR1 LNHDA and CDR2 SQIVND (reference sequence). CDR3 length: 14 amino acids. This CDR3 is CASSLRGRNTEAFF. CDR3 DNA: TGTGCCAGTTCACTCAGGGGACGGAACACTGAAGCTTTCTTT.